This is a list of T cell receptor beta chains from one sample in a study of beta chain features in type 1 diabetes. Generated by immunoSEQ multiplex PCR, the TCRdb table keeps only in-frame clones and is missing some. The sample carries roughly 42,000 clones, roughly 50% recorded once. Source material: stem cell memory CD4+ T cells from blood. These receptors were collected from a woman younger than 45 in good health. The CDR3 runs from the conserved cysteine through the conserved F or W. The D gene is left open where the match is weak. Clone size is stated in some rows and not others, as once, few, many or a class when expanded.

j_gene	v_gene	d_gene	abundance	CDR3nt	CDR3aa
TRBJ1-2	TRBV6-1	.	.	TGTGCCAGCAGGCCGGACAGCTTGGGCTACACCTTC	CASRPDSLGYTF
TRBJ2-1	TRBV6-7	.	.	TGTGCCAGCAGTTACTCGGAAGCCACGATAACAGGGCGGGTCAATGAGCAGTTCTTC	CASSYSEATITGRVNEQFF
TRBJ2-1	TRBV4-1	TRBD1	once	TGCGCCAGCAGCCAACCCGGGACAGGGGACTACAATGAGCAGTTCTTC	CASSQPGTGDYNEQFF
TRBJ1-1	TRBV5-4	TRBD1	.	TGTGCCAGCAGCTTGGAACAGGGGATGGTCTTGAACACTGAAGCTTTCTTT	CASSLEQGMVLNTEAFF
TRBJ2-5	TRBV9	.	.	TGTGCCAGCAGCGTAGGGCTTCAAGAGACCCAGTACTTC	CASSVGLQETQYF
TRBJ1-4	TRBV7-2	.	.	TGTGCCAGCAGCACCGACAGCGGGCATGGAGAAAAACTGTTTTTT	CASSTDSGHGEKLFF
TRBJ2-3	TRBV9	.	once	TGTGCCAGCAGCGTTGATACCCCGGGCACAGATACGCAGTATTTT	CASSVDTPGTDTQYF
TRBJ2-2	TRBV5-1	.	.	TGCGCCAGCAGCTTGACAGGGTTCAACGGGGAGCTGTTTTTT	CASSLTGFNGELFF
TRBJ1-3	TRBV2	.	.	TGTGCCAGCACTATCAGGGCTGGAAACACCATATATTTT	CASTIRAGNTIYF
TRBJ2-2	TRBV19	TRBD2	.	TGTGCCAGTAGTATAGGCCTAGCGGGGGCCAGAAACGGGGAGCTGTTTTTT	CASSIGLAGARNGELFF
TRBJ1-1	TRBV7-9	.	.	TGTGCCAGCAGCCTACGGACAGCTGAAGCTTTCTTT	CASSLRTAEAFF
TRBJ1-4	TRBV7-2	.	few	TGTGCCAGCAGCGCCGGACAGTCGCCTGAAAAACTGTTTTTT	CASSAGQSPEKLFF
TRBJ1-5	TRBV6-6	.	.	TGTGCCAGCAGCCCCGACCGGACAGGCAATCAGCCCCAGCATTTT	CASSPDRTGNQPQHF
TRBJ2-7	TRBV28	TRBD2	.	TGTGCCAGCAGTTCGGGAGCCATAGCGGGGTCCTCCGAGCAGTACTTC	CASSSGAIAGSSEQYF
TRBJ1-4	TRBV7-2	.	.	TGTGCCAGCAGCTTAAGTCGGGGGGGGGCTAATGAAAAACTGTTTTTT	CASSLSRGGANEKLFF
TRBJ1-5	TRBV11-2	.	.	TGTGCCAGCAGCTTATCAGGCAACAATCAGCCCCAGCATTTT	CASSLSGNNQPQHF
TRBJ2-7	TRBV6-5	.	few	TGTGCCAGCAGTTACGGGAGGAGCTCCTACGAGCAGTACTTC	CASSYGRSSYEQYF
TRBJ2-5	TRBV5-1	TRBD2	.	TGCGCCAGCAGCCTCGGGACTAGCGGGAGCTGGGAGACCCAGTACTTC	CASSLGTSGSWETQYF
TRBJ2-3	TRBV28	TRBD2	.	TGTGCCAGCAGACGTGGACTAGCGAACACAGATACGCAGTATTTT	CASRRGLANTDTQYF
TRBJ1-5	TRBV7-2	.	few	TGTGCCAGCAGCTCGGGGAATCAGCCCCAGCATTTT	CASSSGNQPQHF
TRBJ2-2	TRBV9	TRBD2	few	TGTGCCAGCAGCGTAGTCGCTAGCGGGAGTTCGGGCACCGGGGAGCTGTTTTTT	CASSVVASGSSGTGELFF
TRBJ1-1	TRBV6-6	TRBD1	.	TGTGCCAGCAGTCGTCAGGGGGTTGGGAACACTGAAGCTTTCTTT	CASSRQGVGNTEAFF
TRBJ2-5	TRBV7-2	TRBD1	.	TGTGCCAGCAGCTCGAGATCCGGGACAGGGGGAGAGACCCAGTACTTC	CASSSRSGTGGETQYF
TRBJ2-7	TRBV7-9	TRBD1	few	TGTGCCAGCAGCTTCTCCCAGGGGGCTATTTACGAGCAGTACTTC	CASSFSQGAIYEQYF
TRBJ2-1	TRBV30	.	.	TGTGCCTGGAGTGTATGGGGGGAGAGGGGCAATGAGCAGTTCTTC	CAWSVWGERGNEQFF
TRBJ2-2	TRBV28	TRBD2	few	TGTGCCAGCCAAACTAGCGGGAGGGTAAACACCGGGGAGCTGTTTTTT	CASQTSGRVNTGELFF
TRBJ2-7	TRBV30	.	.	TGTGCCTGCACAGGGACGGTTTCCTACGAGCAGTACTTC	CACTGTVSYEQYF
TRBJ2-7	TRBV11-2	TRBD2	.	TGTGCCAGCCGGCCATCAGGACTAGCGGGAGCGCACGAGCAGTACTTC	CASRPSGLAGAHEQYF
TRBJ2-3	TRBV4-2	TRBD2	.	TGTGCCAGCAGCCAAGGGGTAGCGGGATTAGATACGCAGTATTTT	CASSQGVAGLDTQYF
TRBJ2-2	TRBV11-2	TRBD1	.	TGTGCCAGCAGACAGGGGGGCAACACCGGGGAGCTGTTTTTT	CASRQGGNTGELFF
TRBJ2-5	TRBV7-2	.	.	TGTGCCAGCAGCTTATCGGGAGCAAGAGGAGAGACCCAGTACTTC	CASSLSGARGETQYF
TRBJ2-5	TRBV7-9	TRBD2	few	TGTGCCAGCAGCTGGGGGGGGGATCAAGAGACCCAGTACTTC	CASSWGGDQETQYF
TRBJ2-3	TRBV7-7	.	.	TGTGCTAGCAGCTTAACAGGGCAGGCAGATACGCAGTATTTT	CASSLTGQADTQYF
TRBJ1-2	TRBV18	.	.	TGTGCCAGCTCACCGGGCGGGGAAGGACTCTACACCTTC	CASSPGGEGLYTF